The clone carrying this T cell receptor (beta chain) was seen a single time. Its target is unknown. The V gene's germline CDR1 is SGHNT and CDR2 YYREEE (reference sequence). The CDR3 extends over 16 amino acids. Unmatched junction bases numbered 4, after V lost 0 bases and J lost 3 bases. The sample belongs to a study of OX40 agonist ivuxolimab in advanced cancers. Study summary: Dose-escalation cases comprised hepatocellular carcinoma, melanoma, renal cell or head and neck cancer. Three patients showed partial responses: one hepatocellular carcinoma and two cutaneous melanoma cases.

Study-wide points: Clones of CD4+ and CD8+ blood T cells grew by week 6 at doses of 0.1 to 3.0 mg/kg. In a subset of nonresponders, normalized T-cell clonal expansion was also low.

Repertoires were generated with immunoSEQ multiplex PCR, while TCRdb's copy carries only in-frame clones and drops some. The table lists over 65,000 clones, about 83% of them singletons. The sequencing used CD4+ or CD8+ T cells sorted from blood, collected in a trial of the OX40 agonist ivuxolimab. The chain employs TRBV5-4 and TRBJ1-4, with TRBD1 matching over 8 bases. This clonotype was sampled from an adult with an advanced solid tumor such as melanoma, head and neck, liver or kidney cancer. Written as DNA, the CDR3 is TGTGCCAGCAGCTTGGCCCAGGGGGCCGCTAATGAAAAACTGTTTTTT. Translated, it gives CASSLAQGAANEKLFF.